This TCR beta chain was captured by sequencing in a study of T cell changes during pregnancy in multiple sclerosis. Profiling relied on immunoSEQ multiplex PCR, and the TCRdb table lists in-frame clones only, not all of them. The sample includes some 68,000 clones, about 91% of them seen just once. Trimming removed 3 bases at V and 2 bases at J, with 11 bases between. CDR3 length: 14 residues. Germline V gene data show CDR1 as MDHEN and CDR2 as SYDVKM. The sample here was peripheral blood, taken in the second trimester of pregnancy. The source of this sequence is a female donor in good health, enrolled as a control in a pregnancy study. The V call is TRBV28, the J call TRBJ2-7; D gene ambiguous. For the CDR3, the DNA is TGTGCCAGCAGTTTTATCGGAGAAACCTACGAGCAGTACTTC. Protein: CASSFIGETYEQYF.